The rows below give T cell receptor beta chains drawn from one sample of a study of blood T cells in healthy people across ages. TCRdb ran MiXCR on the 5' RACE reads and lists one entry per CDR3 protein. The sample consists of fewer than 1,000,000 distinct CDR3 sequences, 35% to 60% of them appearing once. The specimen was blood. The receptors derive from an elderly man in good health. The CDR3 runs from the conserved cysteine through the conserved F or W. The order of the fields is CDR3 protein, CDR3 DNA, J gene, V gene, D gene, clone size. D genes are given only for firm matches. For some rows the clone size is stated as once, few or many, or as a class when expanded; others skip it.

CDR3: CATNQEGRDGNEQFF; DNA: TGTGCCACCAATCAAGAGGGACGGGATGGCAATGAGCAGTTCTTC; J: TRBJ2-1; V: TRBV15; D: .; size: .
CDR3: CATSRDTSYEQYF; DNA: TGTGCCACCAGCAGAGATACTAGCTACGAGCAGTACTTC; J: TRBJ2-7; V: TRBV15; D: .; size: many
CDR3: CASSFRDRVYRGTQYF; DNA: TGCGCCAGCAGCTTTCGGGACAGGGTTTACCGAGGGACCCAGTACTTC; J: TRBJ2-5; V: TRBV5-1; D: TRBD1; size: few
CDR3: CSAKNPTGEGYTF; DNA: TGCAGCGCCAAGAACCCTACAGGGGAAGGCTACACTTTC; J: TRBJ1-2; V: TRBV29-1; D: TRBD1; size: once
CDR3: CASSSGTYYNEQFF; DNA: TGTGCCAGCAGCTCCGGGACTTACTACAATGAGCAGTTCTTC; J: TRBJ2-1; V: TRBV11-3; D: .; size: many
CDR3: CASNTGGNEQFF; DNA: TGTGCCAGCAACACAGGGGGAAATGAGCAGTTCTTC; J: TRBJ2-1; V: TRBV6-2/TRBV6-3; D: TRBD1; size: few
CDR3: CASSYHRSSNQPQHF; DNA: TGTGCCAGCAGTTATCACCGGAGTAGCAATCAGCCCCAGCATTTT; J: TRBJ1-5; V: TRBV6-6; D: .; size: few
CDR3: CASSGYRFDTQYF; DNA: TGTGCCAGCAGCGGCTACAGGTTTGATACGCAGTATTTT; J: TRBJ2-3; V: TRBV9; D: .; size: many
CDR3: CASSPNPDRQTYSGANVLTF; DNA: TGCGCCAGCAGTCCGAACCCAGACAGGCAAACCTACTCTGGGGCCAACGTCCTGACTTTC; J: TRBJ2-6; V: TRBV5-1; D: .; size: few
CDR3: CASSLQTNNEQFF; DNA: TGCGCCAGCAGCTTACAGACTAATAATGAGCAGTTCTTC; J: TRBJ2-1; V: TRBV5-1; D: .; size: .
CDR3: CSARDGASGSYNEQFF; DNA: TGCAGTGCTAGAGATGGAGCTAGCGGGAGCTACAATGAGCAGTTCTTC; J: TRBJ2-1; V: TRBV20-1; D: TRBD2; size: .
CDR3: CSARETGYSNQPQHF; DNA: TGCAGTGCTAGAGAGACAGGATATAGCAATCAGCCCCAGCATTTT; J: TRBJ1-5; V: TRBV20-1; D: .; size: .
CDR3: CASSLAGGQGGGYTF; DNA: TGTGCCAGCAGCCTAGCTGGGGGACAGGGCGGTGGCTACACCTTC; J: TRBJ1-2; V: TRBV7-9; D: TRBD1; size: .
CDR3: CSAGRGSGNIQYF; DNA: TGCAGCGCCGGGAGGGGGAGCGGGAACATTCAGTACTTC; J: TRBJ2-4; V: TRBV29-1; D: TRBD2; size: few
CDR3: CASSRGTNSGNTIYF; DNA: TGCGCATCCTCAAGGGGGACAAACTCTGGAAACACCATATATTTT; J: TRBJ1-3; V: TRBV4-3; D: .; size: few
CDR3: CSARDRPMRNTEAFF; DNA: TGCAGTGCTAGAGATCGGCCGATGAGGAACACTGAAGCTTTCTTT; J: TRBJ1-1; V: TRBV20-1; D: .; size: .
CDR3: CASSSRTRGGDSYNEQYF; DNA: TGTGCCAGCAGCAGCCGTACTAGGGGCGGGGACTCCTACAATGAGCAGTACTTC; J: TRBJ2-7; V: TRBV21-1; D: .; size: .
CDR3: CASSFTGEASYNEQFF; DNA: TGCGCCAGCAGCTTTACGGGGGAGGCCTCCTACAATGAGCAGTTCTTC; J: TRBJ2-1; V: TRBV5-1; D: .; size: .
CDR3: CASSQDYHQTYEQYF; DNA: TGTGCCAGCAGCCAAGATTATCACCAAACCTACGAGCAGTACTTC; J: TRBJ2-7; V: TRBV3-1; D: .; size: few
CDR3: CASSGGLAGDTSETQYF; DNA: TGTGCCAGCAGCGGGGGACTAGCGGGAGACACCTCAGAGACCCAGTACTTC; J: TRBJ2-5; V: TRBV11-2; D: TRBD2; size: .
CDR3: CASRSSVSFPRNSPLHF; DNA: TGTGCCAGCAGGTCCTCGGTGAGCTTTCCCAGAAATTCACCCCTCCACTTT; J: TRBJ1-6; V: TRBV12-3/TRBV12-4; D: .; size: few
CDR3: CASMRISELLEETQYF; DNA: TGTGCCAGCATGAGGATATCCGAACTACTCGAAGAGACCCAGTACTTC; J: TRBJ2-5; V: TRBV12-3/TRBV12-4; D: .; size: .
CDR3: CASSQAGTAEETQYF; DNA: TGTGCCAGCAGCCAAGCGGGGACTGCCGAAGAGACCCAGTACTTC; J: TRBJ2-5; V: TRBV4-2; D: .; size: few